This entry lists 2 T cell receptor beta chains sequenced from one sample in a study of CD4+ T cells in melanoma (dated by TCRdb to the early 2020s). To prepare the library, the immunoSEQ multiplex PCR assay was applied. This immuneACCESS table, as held by TCRdb, lists in-frame sequences with V and J called but not all clones. Of the missing ones, under half trace to an unresolved V gene in checked studies; the others have no known cause. The sample table holds roughly 12,000 clones, of which approximately 70% were seen once. The top ten clonotypes cover just under 9.5% of the sample. The sequencing sample was made of cells from a culture (not recorded whether cultured in vitro). Receptors were obtained from a human donor with melanoma.

V is TRBV5-5 and J is TRBJ1-2, with no clear D. Per the germline V gene, CDR1 is SGHKS and CDR2 is YYEKEE (reference sequence). The CDR3 runs to 14 residues. V was pared by 6 bases and J by 3 bases, with 15 bases between. The CDR3, as DNA: TGTGCCAGCACCCCGGAGGGCGGGGACTATGGCTACACCTTC. This sequence encodes CASTPEGGDYGYTF.

This clone was counted between two and nine times. The chain recombines TRBV7-6 with TRBJ1-5; D is unclear. Germline loops: CDR1 SGHVS, CDR2 FNYEAQ. Trimming shortened V by 2 bases and J by 13 bases, and 6 bases separated the two germline ends. This CDR3 region has 10 residues. This chain's CDR3 is CASSLRDQHF. For the CDR3, the DNA is TGTGCCAGCAGCTTAAGGGATCAGCATTTT. The variable domain in full, with the rest retrieved from reference TRBV7-6 and TRBJ1-5, is GAGVSQSPRYKVTKRGQDVALRCDPISGHVSLYWYRQALGQGPEFLTYFNYEAQQDKSGLPNDRFSAERPEGSISTLTIQRTEQRDSAMYRCASSLRDQHFGDGTRLSIL.